Listed below are T cell receptor beta chains from one sample, sequenced in a study of pediatric ulcerative colitis. Profiled with immunoSEQ multiplex PCR; TCRdb holds only in-frame clones, not every one. The table has 65,000 or so clones, around 85% seen once. The sample was blood. These receptors were obtained from a boy younger than 18 with severe ulcerative colitis. Both conserved end residues are trimmed from each CDR3. The order of the fields is J gene, V gene, D gene, CDR3 protein. D genes are given only for firm matches.

j_gene: TRBJ2-3; v_gene: TRBV7-2; d_gene: NA; CDR3aa: ASSLAADTQY
j_gene: TRBJ2-3; v_gene: TRBV10-3; d_gene: TRBD2; CDR3aa: AISEQRLAGVPDTQY
j_gene: TRBJ2-6; v_gene: TRBV5-6; d_gene: TRBD2; CDR3aa: ASSFVVGGREPGANVLT
j_gene: TRBJ2-7; v_gene: TRBV6-6; d_gene: TRBD1; CDR3aa: ASTDRVYEQY
j_gene: TRBJ1-1; v_gene: TRBV19; d_gene: TRBD1; CDR3aa: ASRLDRRGTEAF
j_gene: TRBJ2-7; v_gene: TRBV7-9; d_gene: NA; CDR3aa: ASSPDGGPYEQY
j_gene: TRBJ2-3; v_gene: TRBV19; d_gene: NA; CDR3aa: ASRRTGLNTDTQY
j_gene: TRBJ2-3; v_gene: TRBV9; d_gene: TRBD1; CDR3aa: ASSEGDGQGPTDTQY
j_gene: TRBJ2-1; v_gene: TRBV7-2; d_gene: TRBD1; CDR3aa: ASSLAGTGDYNEQF
j_gene: TRBJ1-1; v_gene: TRBV5-6; d_gene: NA; CDR3aa: ASSLREGWTEAF
j_gene: TRBJ2-1; v_gene: TRBV27; d_gene: NA; CDR3aa: ASSAQMATPPSSYNEQF
j_gene: TRBJ2-1; v_gene: TRBV13; d_gene: TRBD2; CDR3aa: ASSLVGLAGGDEQF
j_gene: TRBJ2-1; v_gene: TRBV6-5; d_gene: NA; CDR3aa: ASSSTGLRSYNEQF
j_gene: TRBJ2-7; v_gene: TRBV11-3; d_gene: TRBD2; CDR3aa: ASSSLGLAGEQY
j_gene: TRBJ2-5; v_gene: TRBV2; d_gene: NA; CDR3aa: ASRLTPGVGETQY
j_gene: TRBJ2-3; v_gene: TRBV9; d_gene: TRBD2; CDR3aa: ASSSSTGLARTDTQY
j_gene: TRBJ2-4; v_gene: TRBV29-1; d_gene: NA; CDR3aa: SVRQAKNIQY
j_gene: TRBJ2-1; v_gene: TRBV29-1; d_gene: TRBD2; CDR3aa: SVLAGDILDEQF
j_gene: TRBJ2-3; v_gene: TRBV7-7; d_gene: NA; CDR3aa: ASSLAGGTDTQY
j_gene: TRBJ2-1; v_gene: TRBV11-2; d_gene: TRBD2; CDR3aa: ASTVSGLAGNEQF
j_gene: TRBJ1-2; v_gene: TRBV7-9; d_gene: TRBD1; CDR3aa: ASSVTIRGQAGGYT
j_gene: TRBJ2-2; v_gene: TRBV28; d_gene: NA; CDR3aa: ASSFQGTTGELF
j_gene: TRBJ2-7; v_gene: TRBV7-6; d_gene: NA; CDR3aa: ASSPAVNEQY
j_gene: TRBJ2-7; v_gene: TRBV5-4; d_gene: NA; CDR3aa: ASSDQGSSYEQY
j_gene: TRBJ2-3; v_gene: TRBV10-3; d_gene: NA; CDR3aa: AIRQGGTDTQY
j_gene: TRBJ2-1; v_gene: TRBV7-3; d_gene: TRBD2; CDR3aa: ASSFTAGEFSEQF
j_gene: TRBJ1-3; v_gene: TRBV7-9; d_gene: NA; CDR3aa: ASSPPGRTDLY
j_gene: TRBJ2-1; v_gene: TRBV5-1; d_gene: TRBD1; CDR3aa: ASSLDGTDYNEQF
j_gene: TRBJ2-7; v_gene: TRBV6-5; d_gene: TRBD2; CDR3aa: ASSQGTSGTWQY
j_gene: TRBJ2-2; v_gene: TRBV27; d_gene: NA; CDR3aa: ASSFQTGELF
j_gene: TRBJ1-2; v_gene: TRBV5-1; d_gene: NA; CDR3aa: ASSLDGGIGYGYT
j_gene: TRBJ2-7; v_gene: TRBV5-4; d_gene: TRBD2; CDR3aa: ASSPAGATYEQY
j_gene: TRBJ2-7; v_gene: TRBV6-1; d_gene: NA; CDR3aa: ASSEAHFGYEQY
j_gene: TRBJ2-7; v_gene: TRBV18; d_gene: NA; CDR3aa: ASSPVDSSYEQY
j_gene: TRBJ2-2; v_gene: TRBV6-5; d_gene: TRBD2; CDR3aa: ASGPTSGKAGELF
j_gene: TRBJ2-3; v_gene: TRBV7-9; d_gene: TRBD2; CDR3aa: ASSLVGLAKGEDTQY
j_gene: TRBJ2-1; v_gene: TRBV5-4; d_gene: TRBD2; CDR3aa: ASSLGLAGYNEQF
j_gene: TRBJ1-3; v_gene: TRBV7-9; d_gene: NA; CDR3aa: ASSFVPSGNTIY
j_gene: TRBJ2-3; v_gene: TRBV7-9; d_gene: NA; CDR3aa: ASSPVGTDTQY
j_gene: TRBJ2-2; v_gene: TRBV7-3; d_gene: NA; CDR3aa: ASSLMAGPNTGELF
j_gene: TRBJ2-7; v_gene: TRBV29-1; d_gene: NA; CDR3aa: SVELFPSYEQY
j_gene: TRBJ2-7; v_gene: TRBV18; d_gene: TRBD1; CDR3aa: ASSPGTGDLYEQY
j_gene: TRBJ2-7; v_gene: TRBV27; d_gene: TRBD1; CDR3aa: ASSLGQGSYEQY
j_gene: TRBJ2-5; v_gene: TRBV7-7; d_gene: TRBD1; CDR3aa: ASSLTGGSQETQY
j_gene: TRBJ1-1; v_gene: TRBV28; d_gene: NA; CDR3aa: ASSFTGRGDTEAF
j_gene: TRBJ2-7; v_gene: TRBV4-1; d_gene: NA; CDR3aa: ASSQDTPGDTDYEQY
j_gene: TRBJ2-5; v_gene: TRBV20-1; d_gene: NA; CDR3aa: SARTEETQY
j_gene: TRBJ2-1; v_gene: TRBV21-1; d_gene: NA; CDR3aa: ASSKVHEQF
j_gene: TRBJ1-1; v_gene: TRBV5-5; d_gene: NA; CDR3aa: ASSFGNKMNTEAF
j_gene: TRBJ2-7; v_gene: TRBV6-1; d_gene: TRBD2; CDR3aa: ASSGSSVLAGFSYEQY
j_gene: TRBJ2-3; v_gene: TRBV18; d_gene: NA; CDR3aa: ASSPQQGGTDTQY
j_gene: TRBJ2-5; v_gene: TRBV7-8; d_gene: NA; CDR3aa: ASSLPHRLAKTQY
j_gene: TRBJ1-1; v_gene: TRBV30; d_gene: NA; CDR3aa: AWSGTDIQNTEAF
j_gene: TRBJ2-7; v_gene: TRBV6-1; d_gene: NA; CDR3aa: ASSEFGGNAYEQY